This entry describes one T cell receptor (beta chain). Clones were sequenced by immunoSEQ multiplex PCR, and TCRdb holds only the in-frame ones, with some missing. The table includes 250,000 to 300,000 clones, approximately 79% detected once. Study members were between about 18 and 89 years old and lived in roughly 24 US regions. In assigning cohorts, the study relied on participant-reported clinical history. These data are taken from a study of blood T cell repertoires in COVID-19. Study information: COVID-19 samples from acute and convalescent phases originated in the United States, Italy and Spain. PBMCs, B-cell-depleted T cells, or T cells were the source of the cDNA or gDNA that made up the material.

Trimming shortened V by 7 bases and J by 2 bases, and 24 bases separated the two germline ends. There are 19 residues in the CDR3. Per germline, CDR1 SGHVS and CDR2 FNYEAQ. The sequence was obtained from a man aged 25 to 40 with acute COVID-19. The chain is built from TRBV7-6 and TRBJ2-6, with D maybe TRBD2 (5 bases). The sequenced sample was PBMCs or T cells enriched from blood (not recorded which). The CDR3 DNA reads TGTGCCAGCACGCTAGCACTAGGACGTCCCGGGACTGGGGCCAACGTCCTGACTTTC. Its protein product is CASTLALGRPGTGANVLTF.